Listed here are 18 T cell receptor beta chains from one sample, sequenced in a study of blood T cell repertoires in COVID-19. Produced via immunoSEQ multiplex PCR; TCRdb's table is partial and in-frame only. The sample records 90,000 to 150,000 clones, more than 70% being singletons. Sequencing was done on a sample of peripheral blood. The receptors here all came from a man in his sixties with acute or convalescent COVID-19.

Remarks on this clone: One end of the junction does not line up with germline, which may come from a read error. J is TRBJ2-5 and V is TRBV7-7, with TRBD2 identical over 9 bases. Germline assignment: CDR1 SSHAT and CDR2 FNYEAQ (reference sequence). The CDR3 covers 16 residues. For the CDR3, the DNA is TGTGCTAGCAGCTTACAGGCTAGCGGGAATATGGAGACCCAGTACTTC. Amino acids: CASSLQASGNMETQYF.

The chain employs TRBV24-1 and TRBJ2-5; D not certain. With 1 base removed from V and 6 bases from J, the gap between germline ends came to 2 bases. The CDR3 contains 11 residues. Germline V gene data show CDR1 as KGHDR and CDR2 as SFDVKD. This CDR3 reads CATSDFKTQYF. As DNA, the CDR3 is TGTGCCACCAGTGATTTTAAGACCCAGTACTTC.

Worth noting for this clone: This may arise from a read error, as a much more abundant clone is one base away. The V gene is TRBV9, the J gene TRBJ2-7; 8 bases line up with TRBD1. CDR1 SGDLS and CDR2 YYNGEE come from the germline V gene. Trimming took 0 bases from V and 3 from J; bases not matched to a gene: 2. The CDR3 is 14 amino acids. CDR3 in amino acids: CASSVGQGNYEQYF. The CDR3, as DNA: TGTGCCAGCAGCGTAGGACAGGGGAACTACGAGCAGTACTTC.

This chain links TRBV19 with TRBJ2-1; tentatively, D is TRBD2 (6 bases). Germline V CDR1 and CDR2: LNHDA, SQIVND (reference sequence). V shed 6 bases and J shed 10 bases, with 19 bases lying between them. This CDR3 spans 14 amino acids. CDR3 bases: TGTGCCAGTAGCCCCGGGACTGGACTCGGGGAGCAGTTCTTC. Translating it yields CASSPGTGLGEQFF.

The chain carries TRBV5-5 and TRBJ1-5, with D possibly being TRBD1 (5 bases). The CDR3 sequence is 15 residues long. Germline assignment: CDR1 SGHKS and CDR2 YYEKEE (reference sequence). Trimming cost V 0 bases and J 5 bases, with 12 bases left between them. CDR3: CASSLAPGEYQPQHF. The CDR3 DNA sequence: TGTGCCAGCAGCTTGGCTCCGGGGGAGTATCAGCCCCAGCATTTT. Based on the CDR3 plus reference TRBV5-5 and TRBJ1-5, the full variable domain is DAGVTQSPTHLIKTRGQQVTLRCSPISGHKSVSWYQQVLGQGPQFIFQYYEKEERGRGNFPDRFSARQFPNYSSELNVNALLLGDSALYLCASSLAPGEYQPQHFGDGTRLSIL.

Note on this clone: Other DNA sequences in the same sample also yield this CDR3. This chain connects TRBV7-2 to TRBJ1-6; 7 bases are shared with TRBD1. Per the germline V gene, CDR1 is SGHTA and CDR2 is FQGNSA. CDR3 length: 15 amino acids. V trimming: 0 bases; J trimming: 10 bases; junction bases outside the gene matches: 6. The CDR3 here is CASSLATGVGSPLHF. CDR3 DNA sequence: TGTGCCAGCAGCTTAGCTACAGGGGTTGGGTCACCCCTCCACTTT.

The V call is TRBV7-2, the J call TRBJ2-3; no reliable D call. CDR3 length: 11 amino acids. Per germline, CDR1 SGHTA and CDR2 FQGNSA. Trimming took 5 bases from V and 3 from J, leaving 3 bases between them. The CDR3 region is CASSPTDTQYF. CDR3 coding DNA: TGTGCCAGCAGCCCGACAGATACGCAGTATTTT.

The V and J genes are TRBV7-8 and TRBJ2-2, with 12 bases that match TRBD2. Germline assignment: CDR1 SGHVS and CDR2 FQNEAQ. This CDR3 is built from 17 residues. The trim removed 6 bases at V and 5 bases at J, leaving 10 bases unmatched. CDR3 loop: CASSLLAGGLGTGELFF. CDR3 nucleotide sequence: TGTGCCAGCAGTCTACTAGCGGGAGGACTAGGAACCGGGGAGCTGTTTTTT.

This rearrangement joins TRBV6-6 to TRBJ2-7; 9 bases map to TRBD1. V was clipped by 5 bases and J by 2 bases; unmatched bases: 13. The CDR3 consists of 17 residues. Germline-derived CDR1 and CDR2 are MNHNY and SVGAGI (reference sequence). CDR3 protein: CASSQWTGASRTYEQYF. For the CDR3, the DNA is TGTGCCAGCAGTCAATGGACAGGGGCTTCAAGAACCTACGAGCAGTACTTC.

The V and J genes are TRBV5-1 and TRBJ1-4, with D uncertain. Trimming stripped 7 bases from V and 8 bases from J, with 18 bases between. Germline V CDR1 and CDR2: SGHRS, YFSETQ. This CDR3 region has 14 residues. The CDR3 coding sequence is TGCGCCAGCGGCAAGGACGTAGGAGGAGAAAAACTGTTTTTT. Translated, it gives CASGKDVGGEKLFF.

The chain carries TRBV6-5 and TRBJ2-1, with D hard to call. Per the germline V gene, CDR1 is MNHEY and CDR2 is SVGAGI. The CDR3 runs 12 residues. Trimming pared 6 bases from V and 8 bases from J, leaving 11 bases between. CDR3 in amino acids: CASRSLAHEQFF. CDR3 nucleotide sequence: TGTGCCAGCAGGAGTTTAGCCCATGAGCAGTTCTTC.

The chain uses TRBV10-1 and TRBJ2-7; 10 bases map to TRBD1. The V segment lost 8 bases and the J segment 5 bases; nucleotides outside the gene matches: 3. The germline gives CDR1 WNHNN, CDR2 SYGVQD (reference sequence). The CDR3 is 12 amino acids. This CDR3 reads CASAGTGDEQYF. The CDR3 region has the DNA TGCGCCAGCGCCGGGACAGGGGACGAGCAGTACTTC.

V gene TRBV4-1 combines with J gene TRBJ2-7; D perhaps matches TRBD1 (5 bases). The V gene's germline CDR1 is MGHRA and CDR2 YSYEKL. Trimming removed 0 bases from V and 3 bases from J, with 12 bases in between. This CDR3 has 15 residues. CDR3 residues: CASSQDLDIRYEQYF. The CDR3 DNA reads TGCGCCAGCAGCCAAGATCTGGACATTCGCTACGAGCAGTACTTC.

V and J are TRBV7-6 and TRBJ1-4, with 8 bases aligning to TRBD1. The junction had 6 bases not matched to a gene; V was cut back by 6 bases and J by 3 bases. This CDR3 is built from 15 residues. The germline CDR1 and CDR2 sequences are SGHVS and FNYEAQ. DNA of the CDR3: TGTGCCAGCAGTTCACCGGGACAGGCTAATGAAAAACTGTTTTTT. Protein product: CASSSPGQANEKLFF.

This clone was observed a handful of times. The chain has TRBV6-6 and TRBJ1-5; TRBD1 aligns across 10 bases. The V gene end was trimmed by 2 bases and the J gene end by 7 bases; junction bases not matched to a gene: 8. CDR1 is MNHNY, CDR2 SVGAGI, per germline (reference sequence). The CDR3 is 16 amino acids. The CDR3 DNA is TGTGCCAGCAGTTACACCAGGACAGGGGGAGGCCAGCCCCAGCATTTT. Translating it yields CASSYTRTGGGQPQHF.

CDR3 nucleotide sequence: TGTGCCAGCAGCTTCCCGCTGACAGGGAGCACTGAAGCTTTCTTT. Its protein product is CASSFPLTGSTEAFF. This sequence joins TRBV7-9 and TRBJ1-1; 7 nucleotides align to TRBD1. CDR1 SEHNR and CDR2 FQNEAQ come from the germline V gene (reference sequence). There are 15 residues in the CDR3. Losses at the gene ends were 3 bases for V and 4 bases for J; bases not matched to a gene: 8.

The rearrangement joins TRBV9 to TRBJ2-3, with D perhaps matching TRBD1 (5 bases). The V gene lost 2 bases and the J gene lost 2 bases, with 12 bases spanning the gap. The CDR3 sequence is 15 residues long. Germline-derived CDR1 and CDR2 are SGDLS and YYNGEE. As DNA, the CDR3 is TGTGCCAGCAGCGTGGCAGGGCTCAACACAGATACGCAGTATTTT. Translated: CASSVAGLNTDTQYF.

This sequence joins TRBV10-3 and TRBJ2-2, with TRBD2 matching 15 bases. Germline V lookup: CDR1 ENHRY, CDR2 SYGVKD. Trimming removed 5 bases from V and 6 bases from J; junction bases left unmatched: 10. The CDR3 extends over 18 amino acids. DNA of the CDR3: TGTGCCATCAGTTCCTCGGGACTAGCGGGAGGATATTCCGGGGAGCTGTTTTTT. Translation: CAISSSGLAGGYSGELFF.